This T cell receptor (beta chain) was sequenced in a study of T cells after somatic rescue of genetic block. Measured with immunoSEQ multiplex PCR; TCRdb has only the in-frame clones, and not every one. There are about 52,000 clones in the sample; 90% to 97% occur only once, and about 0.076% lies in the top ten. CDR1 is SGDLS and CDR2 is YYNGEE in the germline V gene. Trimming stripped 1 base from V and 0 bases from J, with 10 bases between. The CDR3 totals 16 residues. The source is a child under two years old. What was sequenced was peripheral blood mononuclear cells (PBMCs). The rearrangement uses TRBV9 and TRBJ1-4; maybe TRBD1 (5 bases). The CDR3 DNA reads TGTGCCAGCAGCGTAAGGGGCGGTGCAACTAATGAAAAACTGTTTTTT. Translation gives CASSVRGGATNEKLFF.